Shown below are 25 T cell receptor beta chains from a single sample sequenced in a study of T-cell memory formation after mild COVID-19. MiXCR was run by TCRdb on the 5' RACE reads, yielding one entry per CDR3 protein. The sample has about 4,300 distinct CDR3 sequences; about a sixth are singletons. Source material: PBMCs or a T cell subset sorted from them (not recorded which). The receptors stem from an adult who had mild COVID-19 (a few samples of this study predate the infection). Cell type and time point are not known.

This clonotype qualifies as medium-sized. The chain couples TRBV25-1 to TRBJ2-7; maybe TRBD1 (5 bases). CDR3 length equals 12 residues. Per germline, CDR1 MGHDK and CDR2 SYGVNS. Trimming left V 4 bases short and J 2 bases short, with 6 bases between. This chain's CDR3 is CASSARAYEQYF. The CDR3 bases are TGTGCCAGCAGTGCCAGGGCCTACGAGCAGTACTTC.

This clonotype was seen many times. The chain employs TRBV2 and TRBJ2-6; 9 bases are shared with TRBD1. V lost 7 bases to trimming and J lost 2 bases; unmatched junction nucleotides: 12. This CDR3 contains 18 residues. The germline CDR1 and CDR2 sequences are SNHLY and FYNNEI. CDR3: CASNAGTGTSAGANVLTF. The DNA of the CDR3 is TGTGCCAGCAATGCCGGGACAGGGACTTCAGCTGGGGCCAACGTCCTGACTTTC.

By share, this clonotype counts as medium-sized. CDR3 sequence: CAITPGSRNNEQFF. In nucleotides, the CDR3 is TGTGCCATCACCCCAGGGTCGAGGAACAATGAGCAGTTCTTC. V is TRBV10-3 and J is TRBJ2-1; maybe TRBD1 (5 bases). Trimming shortened V by 7 bases and J by 5 bases, and 15 bases separated the two germline ends. Germline CDR1 reads ENHRY; CDR2 reads SYGVKD. The length of the CDR3 is 14 residues.

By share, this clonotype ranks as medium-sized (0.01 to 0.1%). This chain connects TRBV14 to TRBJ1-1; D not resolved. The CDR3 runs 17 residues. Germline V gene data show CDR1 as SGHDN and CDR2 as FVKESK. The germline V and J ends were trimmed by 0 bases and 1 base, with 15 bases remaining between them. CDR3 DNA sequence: TGTGCCAGCAGCCAAGAAGGTAGAGGTACATGGAACACTGAAGCTTTCTTT. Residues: CASSQEGRGTWNTEAFF.

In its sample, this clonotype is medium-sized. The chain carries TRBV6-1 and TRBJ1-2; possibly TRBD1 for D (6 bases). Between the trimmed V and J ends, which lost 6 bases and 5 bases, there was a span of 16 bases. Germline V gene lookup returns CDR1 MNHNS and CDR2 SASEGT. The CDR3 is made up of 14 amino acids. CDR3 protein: CASRDTGRDYGYTF. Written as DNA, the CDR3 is TGTGCCAGCAGAGACACAGGGAGAGATTATGGCTACACCTTC.

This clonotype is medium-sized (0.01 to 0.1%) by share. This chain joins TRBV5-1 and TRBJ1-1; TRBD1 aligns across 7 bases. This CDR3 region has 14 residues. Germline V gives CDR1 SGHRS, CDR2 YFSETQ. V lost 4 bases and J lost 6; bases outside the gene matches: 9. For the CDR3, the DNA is TGCGCCAGCAGCCGCGGGTCACAGGGGCCTGAAGCTTTCTTT. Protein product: CASSRGSQGPEAFF.

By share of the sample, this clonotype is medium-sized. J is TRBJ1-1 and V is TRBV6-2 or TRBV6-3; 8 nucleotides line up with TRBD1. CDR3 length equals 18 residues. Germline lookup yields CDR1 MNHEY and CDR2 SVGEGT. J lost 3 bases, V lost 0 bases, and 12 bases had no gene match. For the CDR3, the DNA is TGTGCCAGCAGTTACTCATCCTACAGGGGGGGGAAGGACACTGAAGCTTTCTTT. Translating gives CASSYSSYRGGKDTEAFF.

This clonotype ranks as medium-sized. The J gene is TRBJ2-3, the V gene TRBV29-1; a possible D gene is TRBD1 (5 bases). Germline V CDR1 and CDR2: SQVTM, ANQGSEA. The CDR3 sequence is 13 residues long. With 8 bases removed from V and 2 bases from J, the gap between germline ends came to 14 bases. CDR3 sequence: CSHDSQYTDTQYF. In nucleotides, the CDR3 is TGCAGCCATGACAGCCAGTACACAGATACGCAGTATTTT.

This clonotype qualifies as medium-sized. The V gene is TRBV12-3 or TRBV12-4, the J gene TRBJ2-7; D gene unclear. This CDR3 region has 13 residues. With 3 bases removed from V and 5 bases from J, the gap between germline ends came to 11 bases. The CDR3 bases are TGTGCCAGCAGTTTTGACCCCGCGGACGAGCAGTACTTC. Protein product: CASSFDPADEQYF.

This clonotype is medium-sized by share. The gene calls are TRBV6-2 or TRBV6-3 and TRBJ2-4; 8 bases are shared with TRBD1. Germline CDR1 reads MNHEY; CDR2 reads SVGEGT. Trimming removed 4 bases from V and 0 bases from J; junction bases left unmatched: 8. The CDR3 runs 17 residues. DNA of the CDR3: TGTGCCAGCAGTTGGGACAGGAGACTTCTAGCCAAAAACATTCAGTACTTC. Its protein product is CASSWDRRLLAKNIQYF.

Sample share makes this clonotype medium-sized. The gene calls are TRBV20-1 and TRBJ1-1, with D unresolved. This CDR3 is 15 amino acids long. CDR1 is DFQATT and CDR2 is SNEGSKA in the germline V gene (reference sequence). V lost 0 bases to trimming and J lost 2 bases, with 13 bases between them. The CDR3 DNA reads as TGCAGTGCTAGAGATCTAAGAACCGACAACACTGAAGCTTTCTTT. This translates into CSARDLRTDNTEAFF.

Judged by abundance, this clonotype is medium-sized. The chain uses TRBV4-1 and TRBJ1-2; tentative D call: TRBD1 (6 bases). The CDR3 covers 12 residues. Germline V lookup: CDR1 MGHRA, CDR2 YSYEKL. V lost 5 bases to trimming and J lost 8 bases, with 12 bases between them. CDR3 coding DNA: TGCGCCAGCAGCATCAGTAGGGGGGGCTACACCTTC. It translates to CASSISRGGYTF.

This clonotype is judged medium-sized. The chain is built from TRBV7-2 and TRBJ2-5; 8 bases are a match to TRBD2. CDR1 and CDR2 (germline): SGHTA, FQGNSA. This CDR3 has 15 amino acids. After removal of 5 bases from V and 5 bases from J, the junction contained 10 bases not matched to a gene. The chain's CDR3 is CASSHQRGPTETQYF. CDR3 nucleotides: TGTGCCAGCAGCCACCAGCGGGGGCCAACGGAGACCCAGTACTTC.

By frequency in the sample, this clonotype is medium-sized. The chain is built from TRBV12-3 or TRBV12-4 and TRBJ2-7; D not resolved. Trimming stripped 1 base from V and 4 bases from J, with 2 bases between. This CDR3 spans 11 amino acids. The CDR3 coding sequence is TGTGCCAGCAGTTTAGGATACGAGCAGTACTTC. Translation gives CASSLGYEQYF.

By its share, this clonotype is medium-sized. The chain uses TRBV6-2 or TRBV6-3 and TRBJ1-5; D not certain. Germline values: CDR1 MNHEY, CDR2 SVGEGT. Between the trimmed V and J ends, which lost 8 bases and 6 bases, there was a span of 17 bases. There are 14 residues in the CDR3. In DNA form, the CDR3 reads TGTGCCAGCCGTCCTCGTGGTCTGGGTCAGCCCCAGCATTTT. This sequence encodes CASRPRGLGQPQHF.

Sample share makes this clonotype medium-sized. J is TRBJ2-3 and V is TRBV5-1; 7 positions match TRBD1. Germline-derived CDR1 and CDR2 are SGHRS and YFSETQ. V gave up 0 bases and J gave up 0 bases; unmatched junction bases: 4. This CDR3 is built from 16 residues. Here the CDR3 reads CASSLDRQGSTDTQYF. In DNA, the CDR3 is TGCGCCAGCAGCTTGGACCGACAGGGAAGCACAGATACGCAGTATTTT.

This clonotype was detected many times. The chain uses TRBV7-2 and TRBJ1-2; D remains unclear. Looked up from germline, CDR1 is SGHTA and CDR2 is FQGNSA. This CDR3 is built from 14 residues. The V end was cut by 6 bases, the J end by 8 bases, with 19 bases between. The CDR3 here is CASRTSREGRGYTF. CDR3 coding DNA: TGTGCCAGCAGAACCTCGAGAGAGGGCAGGGGCTACACCTTC.

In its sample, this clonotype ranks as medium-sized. The CDR3 DNA sequence: TGTGCCAGCAGCTTAGCAGCGTACACCGGGGAGCTGTTTTTT. It codes for CASSLAAYTGELFF. This chain uses TRBV7-9 with TRBJ2-2; D is unresolved. The germline gives CDR1 SEHNR, CDR2 FQNEAQ (reference sequence). Trimming took off 0 bases at V and 3 bases at J, with 5 bases between the two ends. There are 14 residues in the CDR3.

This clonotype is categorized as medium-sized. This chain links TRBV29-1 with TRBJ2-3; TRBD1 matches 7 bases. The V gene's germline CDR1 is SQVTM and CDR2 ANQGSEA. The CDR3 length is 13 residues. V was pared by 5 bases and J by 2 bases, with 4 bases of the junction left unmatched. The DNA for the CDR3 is TGCAGCGTTTCGGACAGGTCCACAGATACGCAGTATTTT. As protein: CSVSDRSTDTQYF.

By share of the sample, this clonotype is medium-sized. CDR3 sequence reads: CASSLVAPQETQYF. The CDR3 bases are TGTGCCAGCAGCTTAGTGGCGCCCCAAGAGACCCAGTACTTC. The V and J genes are TRBV7-9 and TRBJ2-5, with D uncertain. The CDR3 sequence is 14 residues long. The germline V and J ends were trimmed by 1 base and 1 base, with 7 bases remaining between them. Germline-derived CDR1 and CDR2 are SEHNR and FQNEAQ (reference sequence).

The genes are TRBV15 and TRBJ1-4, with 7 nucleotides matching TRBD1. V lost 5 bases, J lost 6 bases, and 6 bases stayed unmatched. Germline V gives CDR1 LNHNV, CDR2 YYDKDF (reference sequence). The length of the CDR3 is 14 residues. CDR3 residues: CATSQGGGDEKLFF. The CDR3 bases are TGTGCCACCAGCCAGGGGGGGGGAGATGAAAAACTGTTTTTT. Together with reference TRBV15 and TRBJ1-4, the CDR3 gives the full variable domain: DAMVIQNPRYQVTQFGKPVTLSCSQTLNHNVMYWYQQKSSQAPKLLFHYYDKDFNNEADTPDNFQSRRPNTSFCFLDIRSPGLGDTAMYLCATSQGGGDEKLFFGSGTQLSVL.

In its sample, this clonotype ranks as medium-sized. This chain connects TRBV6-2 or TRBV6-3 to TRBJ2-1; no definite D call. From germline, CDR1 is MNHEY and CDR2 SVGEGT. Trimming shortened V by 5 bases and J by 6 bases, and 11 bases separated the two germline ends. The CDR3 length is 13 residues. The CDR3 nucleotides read TGTGCCAGCAGTCCCCTCCCTTTCAATGAGCAGTTCTTC. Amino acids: CASSPLPFNEQFF.

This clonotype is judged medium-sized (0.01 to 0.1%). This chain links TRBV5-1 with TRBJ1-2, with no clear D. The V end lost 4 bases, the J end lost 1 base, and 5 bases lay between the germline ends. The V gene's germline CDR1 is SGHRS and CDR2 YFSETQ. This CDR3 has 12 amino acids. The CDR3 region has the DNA TGCGCCAGCAGCGCATATAACTATGGCTACACCTTC. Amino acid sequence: CASSAYNYGYTF.

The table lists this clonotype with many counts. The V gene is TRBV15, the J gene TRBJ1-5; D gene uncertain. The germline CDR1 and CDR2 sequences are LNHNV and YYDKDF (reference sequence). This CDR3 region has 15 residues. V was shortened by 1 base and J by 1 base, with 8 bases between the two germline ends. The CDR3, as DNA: TGTGCCACCAGCAGAGGTTCGTTGAGCAATCAGCCCCAGCATTTT. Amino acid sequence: CATSRGSLSNQPQHF.

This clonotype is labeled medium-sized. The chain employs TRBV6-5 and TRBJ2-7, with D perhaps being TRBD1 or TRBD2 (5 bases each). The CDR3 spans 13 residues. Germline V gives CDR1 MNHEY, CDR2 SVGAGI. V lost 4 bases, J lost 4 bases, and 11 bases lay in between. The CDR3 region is CASSSSWGYEQYF. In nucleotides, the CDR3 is TGTGCCAGCAGTTCTTCCTGGGGGTACGAGCAGTACTTC.